The rows below give T cell receptor beta chains drawn from one sample of a study of T cell responses to AZD1222 COVID-19 vaccine. The data were produced by immunoSEQ multiplex PCR, yet TCRdb's version contains in-frame clones alone and is incomplete. This table has about 120,000 clones, around 90% appearing once. Specimen: peripheral blood, collected on day 0 of AZD1222 vaccination. All receptors derive from an adult in good health. Both conserved end residues are part of each CDR3. D genes are given only for firm matches. A clone size is listed for some rows: how often the clone was seen (once, few, many), or a class if it is expanded.

>TRBV12-3/TRBV12-4|TRBJ2-1|TRBD2|NA
TGTGCCAGCAGTTTGAGCGGGGGGGGTAAGTTCTTC
CASSLSGGGKFF
>TRBV7-2|TRBJ1-2|NA|NA
TGTGCCAGCAGCTCGAGACAGACTAACTATGGCTACACCTTC
CASSSRQTNYGYTF
>TRBV28|TRBJ1-3|NA|NA
TGTGCCAGCAGTCCGCCACGAAGGGGGAGTGGAAACACCATATATTTT
CASSPPRRGSGNTIYF
>TRBV9|TRBJ1-5|NA|NA
TGTGCCAGCAGCCCGTCCCCGGGTAATCAGCCCCAGCATTTT
CASSPSPGNQPQHF
>TRBV27|TRBJ2-5|TRBD2|NA
TGTGCCAGCAGTCCCCGGCAGGGGTGGACTAGCGGGAGTCGAGAGACCCAGTACTTC
CASSPRQGWTSGSRETQYF
>TRBV13|TRBJ2-7|TRBD2|NA
TGTGCCAGCAGCCGCAGCGGGGGGGCCTACGAGCAGTACTTC
CASSRSGGAYEQYF
>TRBV29-1|TRBJ1-2|NA|NA
TGCAGCGTGGCTTTTGGGTTTGGCTACACCTTC
CSVAFGFGYTF
>TRBV7-8|TRBJ2-7|TRBD1|NA
TGTGCCAGCAGCTGGACAGGGGCTACGGACGAGCAGTACTTC
CASSWTGATDEQYF
>TRBV9|TRBJ1-1|TRBD1|NA
TGTGCCAGCAGCGGACAGGACAGGGGCGAAGCTTTCTTT
CASSGQDRGEAFF
>TRBV6-2/TRBV6-3|TRBJ2-1|NA|once
TGTGCCAGCAGTTACGACATAGCGGAGAGCTCCTACAATGAGCAGTTCTTC
CASSYDIAESSYNEQFF
>TRBV19|TRBJ1-4|NA|NA
TGTGCCAGTAGTCCGGGAGGGAAACTGTTTTTT
CASSPGGKLFF
>TRBV27|TRBJ2-7|NA|NA
TGTGCCAGCAGTTTATCAGGGGGACAAGCCGAATCCTACGAGCAGTACTTC
CASSLSGGQAESYEQYF
>TRBV11-1|TRBJ2-5|TRBD1|once
TGTGCCAGCAGATCCAACCCAGGGGGCGGAGAGACCCAGTACTTC
CASRSNPGGGETQYF
>TRBV20-1|TRBJ1-3|NA|NA
TGCAGTGCTAGATTGGGAGACACCATATATTTT
CSARLGDTIYF